One sample yielded the 26 T cell receptor beta chains listed below, sequenced in a study of T cell repertoires in cytomegalovirus infection (dated by TCRdb to between 2018 and 2021). TCRdb shows the sequencer as Illumina HiSeq 1500. TCRdb reanalyzed the raw reads on its own, using fastp at Q25 for trimming and MiXCR for clone calling, and kept in-frame beta chains. Entries are consolidated by CDR3 protein sequence, retaining the most common genes and DNA. This sample is represented by under 350,000 distinct CDR3 sequences; 20% to 25% of them were singletons. The ten largest clones capture about 21% of the sample. No antigen is known for these receptors. Explained via the paper, the treatment or condition label denotes: in vitro stimulation with specific CMV peptide epitopes to enrich CMV-specific T cells. Sequencing was performed on cultured PBMCs, taken from culture after CMV antigen stimulation. The receptors come from a human donor in good health (CMV status not recorded). Some clones in this sample may be carry-over from other donors' samples.

This clonotype was found many times. CDR3 coding DNA: TGTGCCAGCAGAAGACAGGGGAGGAACGAGCAGTACGTC. Its translation is CASRRQGRNEQYV. This sequence joins TRBV11-2 and TRBJ2-7, with TRBD1 identical over 8 bases. Losses at the gene ends were 6 bases for V and 5 bases for J; bases not matched to a gene: 6. Germline CDR1 reads SGHAT; CDR2 reads FQNNGV. The CDR3 contains 13 residues.

This clonotype was seen at least ten times. This chain links TRBV6-1 with TRBJ2-1, with TRBD2 identical over 7 bases. The V and J ends lost 2 bases and 3 bases, in that order; junction bases with no gene match: 4. Germline loops: CDR1 MNHNS, CDR2 SASEGT. This CDR3 comprises 15 residues. CDR3 amino acids: CASSESLAVYNEQFF. The CDR3 DNA reads TGTGCCAGCAGTGAAAGTCTAGCGGTCTACAATGAGCAGTTCTTC.

The chain recombines TRBV27 with TRBJ1-1, with a tentative D call TRBD1 (6 bases). The V gene's germline CDR1 is MNHEY and CDR2 SMNVEV (reference sequence). Trimming stripped 3 bases from V and 4 bases from J, with 15 bases between. The CDR3 spans 15 residues. The DNA for the CDR3 is TGTGCCAGCAGTTTCCTAGGGGGAAGAGGCACTGAAGCTTTCTTT. Translating it yields CASSFLGGRGTEAFF.

There are a few counts of this clonotype. The chain has TRBV18 and TRBJ2-1, with TRBD2 matching 11 bases. Germline CDR1 reads KGHSH; CDR2 reads LQKENI. The CDR3 runs 18 residues. V gave up 0 bases and J gave up 6 bases; unmatched junction bases: 10. The CDR3 DNA follows: TGTGCCAGCTCACCACCTAGCGGGAGGGTGATGGGGGCCAATGAGCAGTTCTTC. Its protein is CASSPPSGRVMGANEQFF.

This clonotype has only a few counts. The chain combines TRBV24-1 with TRBJ2-1; 9 nucleotides line up with TRBD1. The CDR3 is 17 amino acids. Trimming at V came to 4 bases and at J to 5 bases, leaving 11 bases not matched to a gene. Germline CDR1 KGHDR, CDR2 SFDVKD. CDR3 sequence reads: CATSEYYRDREDNEQFF. In nucleotides, the CDR3 is TGTGCCACCAGTGAGTACTACCGGGACAGGGAAGACAATGAGCAGTTCTTC.

This clonotype was seen a few times. The chain's CDR3 is CASSPTSGETQYF. DNA for the CDR3: TGTGCCAGCTCACCCACGTCAGGGGAGACCCAGTACTTC. The gene calls are TRBV18 and TRBJ2-5, with a weak D call TRBD1 (5 bases). Trimming stripped 3 bases from V and 5 bases from J, with 10 bases between. The CDR3 is 13 residues long. CDR1 is KGHSH, CDR2 LQKENI, per germline.

Only a few counts were recorded for this clonotype. The V gene is TRBV7-9, the J gene TRBJ1-4; possibly TRBD1 for D (6 bases). With 1 base removed from V and 10 bases from J, the gap between germline ends came to 13 bases. Germline V lookup: CDR1 SEHNR, CDR2 FQNEAQ (reference sequence). The CDR3 length is 14 residues. The CDR3 nucleotides read TGTGCCAGCAGCTTAGGGGGGGCAGCCGGAAAACTGTTTTTT. It encodes CASSLGGAAGKLFF.

This chain connects TRBV12-3 or TRBV12-4 to TRBJ2-1, with 7 positions matching TRBD2. The CDR3 contains 14 residues. V was pared by 2 bases and J by 8 bases, with 6 bases of the junction left unmatched. The CDR3 spells CASSLSSGRDEQFF. The CDR3 DNA is TGTGCCAGCAGTTTATCTAGCGGCAGGGATGAGCAGTTCTTC.

With respect to this clonotype: One end of the junction fails to match germline, which may point to a read error. The rearrangement links TRBV20-1 to TRBJ2-7, with D uncertain. The germline V gene has CDR1 DFQATT and CDR2 SNEGSKA (reference sequence). CDR3 size: 12 residues. CDR3 DNA: TGCAGTCCTAGTGTGGGGTTAGGCGAGCAGTACTTC. This translates into CSPSVGLGEQYF.

This clonotype appeared a few times. CDR3 sequence reads: CASKVAGGNEQFF. CDR3 nucleotide sequence: TGTGCCAGCAAGGTAGCGGGAGGAAATGAGCAGTTCTTC. V is TRBV19 and J is TRBJ2-1; 10 bases match TRBD2. The CDR3 is made up of 13 amino acids. Germline V gives CDR1 LNHDA, CDR2 SQIVND (reference sequence). The V gene end was trimmed by 9 bases and the J gene end by 7 bases; junction bases not matched to a gene: 6.

The genes are TRBV10-3 and TRBJ2-3, with D tentatively TRBD2 (5 bases). Trimming shortened V by 6 bases and J by 5 bases, and 12 bases separated the two germline ends. Germline lookup yields CDR1 ENHRY and CDR2 SYGVKD. CDR3 size: 13 residues. CDR3 DNA: TGTGCCATCAGGAGTGGGAGTAGAGATACGCAGTATTTT. Translating it yields CAIRSGSRDTQYF.

This clonotype was observed at least ten times. CDR3 loop: CASSPDITYEQYV. CDR3 coding DNA: TGTGCCAGCAGCCCGGACATCACTTACGAGCAGTACGTC. The genes are TRBV7-2 and TRBJ2-7, with a tentative D call TRBD1 (5 bases). V lost 5 bases and J lost 4, with 12 bases in between. The germline V gene encodes CDR1 SGHTA and CDR2 FQGNSA. CDR3 length equals 13 residues.

The table lists this clonotype with a count of one. The CDR3 bases are TGCAGTGCTACCCCCCTCGGAAATGCGGCCCAAGAGACCCAGTACTTC. Protein sequence: CSATPLGNAAQETQYF. The chain links TRBV20-1 to TRBJ2-5; D uncertain. Trimming pared 4 bases from V and 1 base from J, leaving 19 bases between. Per germline, CDR1 DFQATT and CDR2 SNEGSKA (reference sequence). This CDR3 is 16 amino acids long.

In its sample, this clonotype was seen a few times. V gene TRBV20-1 combines with J gene TRBJ1-2; no reliable D call. Germline CDR1 DFQATT, CDR2 SNEGSKA (reference sequence). CDR3 length: 11 amino acids. V was clipped by 3 bases and J by 6 bases, with 8 bases between them. The chain's CDR3 is CSASWYDGYTF. The DNA for the CDR3 is TGCAGTGCTAGTTGGTACGATGGCTACACCTTC.

This clonotype was picked up many times. The gene calls are TRBV10-3 and TRBJ2-5, with a tentative D call TRBD2 (5 bases). The CDR3 is made up of 13 amino acids. Germline-derived CDR1 and CDR2 are ENHRY and SYGVKD. The germline V and J ends were trimmed by 0 bases and 5 bases, with 7 bases remaining between them. The CDR3 region is CAISESGDETQYF. As DNA, the CDR3 is TGTGCCATCAGTGAGTCCGGGGATGAGACCCAGTACTTC.

The chain couples TRBV12-3 or TRBV12-4 to TRBJ1-2; D gene unclear. The CDR3 length is 14 residues. V was pared by 5 bases and J by 4 bases, with 14 bases between. The CDR3 nucleotides are TGTGCCAGCAGTCTTCTCGCGCTAGCCTATGGCTACACCTTC. Translation gives CASSLLALAYGYTF.

This chain joins TRBV2 and TRBJ2-1, with D perhaps given as TRBD1 or TRBD2 (5 bases each). Germline-derived CDR1 and CDR2 are SNHLY and FYNNEI. This CDR3 contains 15 residues. Trimming left V 7 bases short and J 2 bases short, with 15 bases between. CDR3 nucleotide sequence: TGTGCCAGCATCCTCGAACCGGGACCCTACAATGAGCAGTTCTTC. This gives the protein CASILEPGPYNEQFF.

This clonotype was detected only a few times. V gene TRBV12-3 or TRBV12-4 combines with J gene TRBJ1-5; D is ambiguous. CDR3 length: 12 residues. V lost 8 bases and J lost 6, with 11 bases in between. The CDR3 nucleotides are TGTGCCAGCCGGACCCGGCGTCAGCCCCAGCATTTT. This codes for CASRTRRQPQHF.

The rearrangement links TRBV24-1 to TRBJ2-5, with no clear D. V was pared by 3 bases and J by 7 bases, with 5 bases between. Germline values: CDR1 KGHDR, CDR2 SFDVKD. The CDR3 totals 11 residues. Here the CDR3 DNA reads TGTGCCACCAGTGATCAGGTGACCCAGTACTTC. Protein sequence: CATSDQVTQYF.

The chain has TRBV5-6 and TRBJ1-4, with a weak D call TRBD1 (5 bases). Germline V gives CDR1 SGHDT, CDR2 YYEEEE. V was clipped by 4 bases and J by 12 bases, with 16 bases between them. The CDR3 has 13 residues. The DNA of the CDR3 is TGTGCCAGCAGCCCAATTTTGGGGGAAGAACTGTTTTTT. Protein sequence: CASSPILGEELFF.

In its sample, this clonotype was seen many times. The rearrangement uses TRBV7-2 and TRBJ2-2, with 7 bases identical to TRBD2. CDR3 length: 16 amino acids. Losses at the gene ends were 1 base for V and 4 bases for J; bases not matched to a gene: 6. CDR1 SGHTA and CDR2 FQGNSA come from the germline V gene. CDR3: CASSLGGGLTTGELFF. CDR3 nucleotide sequence: TGTGCCAGCAGCTTAGGGGGGGGACTAACCACCGGGGAGCTGTTTTTT.

This CDR3 is CASSEHWTPNYGYTF. In DNA form, the CDR3 reads TGTGCCAGCAGTGAACACTGGACACCTAACTATGGCTACACCTTC. V is TRBV2 and J is TRBJ1-2; weak D call: TRBD1 (5 bases). V was clipped by 2 bases and J by 0 bases, with 10 bases between them. The CDR3 sequence is 15 residues long. Germline V gene sequence: CDR1 SNHLY, CDR2 FYNNEI.

The gene calls are TRBV28 and TRBJ2-3, with 9 bases lining up with TRBD1. Germline CDR1 is MDHEN and CDR2 is SYDVKM. CDR3 size: 16 residues. After removal of 5 bases from V and 1 base from J, the junction contained 7 bases not matched to a gene. The CDR3 DNA sequence: TGTGCCAGCAGTCTATACAGGGGGCCGGGCACAGATACGCAGTATTTT. Translated, it gives CASSLYRGPGTDTQYF.

Notes on this clonotype: This may stem from a read error, because a much larger clone lies one nucleotide away. This chain links TRBV28 with TRBJ1-1, with TRBD1 as a possible D gene (5 bases). Germline V CDR1 and CDR2: MDHEN, SYDVKM. This CDR3 has 13 amino acids. Trimming took 6 bases from V and 1 from J, leaving 9 bases between them. CDR3 loop: CASSRGQNTEAFF. CDR3 bases: TGTGCCAGCAGCCGAGGACAGAACACTGAAGCTTTCTTT.

The chain employs TRBV4-1 and TRBJ1-5, with D hard to call. Germline CDR1 MGHRA, CDR2 YSYEKL. The CDR3 is 15 residues long. V was pared by 4 bases and J by 3 bases, with 13 bases between. CDR3 coding DNA: TGCGCCAGCAGCCCCTCCGGCGAACACAATCAGCCCCAGCATTTT. Translation: CASSPSGEHNQPQHF.

The chain combines TRBV18 with TRBJ2-3, with a weak D call TRBD2 (6 bases). Germline assignment: CDR1 KGHSH and CDR2 LQKENI. V dropped 3 bases and J dropped 6 bases, with 13 bases sitting between them. The CDR3 has 14 amino acids. This chain's CDR3 is CASSPYGGGDTQYF. The CDR3 nucleotides read TGTGCCAGCTCACCCTATGGCGGAGGGGATACGCAGTATTTT.